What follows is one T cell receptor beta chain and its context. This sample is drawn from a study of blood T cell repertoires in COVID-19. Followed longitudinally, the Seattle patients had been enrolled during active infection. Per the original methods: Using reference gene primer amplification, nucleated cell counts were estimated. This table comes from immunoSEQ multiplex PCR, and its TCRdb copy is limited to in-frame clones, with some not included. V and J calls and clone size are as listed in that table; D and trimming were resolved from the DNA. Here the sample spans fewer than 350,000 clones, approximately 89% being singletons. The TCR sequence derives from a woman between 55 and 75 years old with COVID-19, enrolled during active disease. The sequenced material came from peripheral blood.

CDR3 DNA: TGCGCCAGCACCAGGCCGGGACAAATTGAAAAACTGTTTTTT. Translated: CASTRPGQIEKLFF. The V gene is TRBV4-1, the J gene TRBJ1-4, with TRBD1 as a possible D gene (6 bases). Germline V gene sequence: CDR1 MGHRA, CDR2 YSYEKL. Trimming took 7 bases from V and 7 from J, leaving 16 bases between them. This CDR3 has 14 amino acids.